A selection of T cell receptor beta chains follows, all from one sample in a study of blood T cell repertoires in COVID-19. This table comes from immunoSEQ multiplex PCR, and its TCRdb copy is limited to in-frame clones, with some not included. The sample consists of roughly 100,000 clones, about 87% of them appearing once. Specimen: peripheral blood. The source is a human donor with COVID-19, enrolled during active disease. The donor label of this sample is uncertain. Both conserved end residues are part of each CDR3. The order of the fields is V gene, D gene, clone size, J gene, CDR3 protein, CDR3 DNA. A D gene is named only where the DNA matches it firmly. Rows may omit the clone size; those that give it use once, few, many or a size class.

TRBV18,NA,NA,TRBJ1-2,CASSPPRVGYTF,TGTGCCAGCTCACCACCGAGGGTTGGCTACACCTTC
TRBV28,TRBD1,NA,TRBJ1-1,CASSLPWTGNTEAFF,TGTGCCAGCAGTTTACCCTGGACAGGGAACACTGAAGCTTTCTTT
TRBV24-1,NA,once,TRBJ2-5,CATSDPDRDGTQYF,TGTGCCACCAGTGATCCAGACCGGGATGGTACCCAGTACTTC
TRBV12-3/TRBV12-4,NA,NA,TRBJ2-1,CASSFRQEQFF,TGTGCCAGCAGTTTTAGACAGGAGCAGTTCTTC
TRBV7-6,NA,NA,TRBJ1-1,CASSLGTGLNTEAFF,TGTGCCAGCAGCCTAGGTACAGGGTTGAACACTGAAGCTTTCTTT
TRBV19,NA,NA,TRBJ1-2,CASSISSGVAPYGYTF,TGTGCCAGTAGTATTTCGTCGGGGGTAGCCCCGTATGGCTACACCTTC
TRBV18,NA,NA,TRBJ1-2,CASSSDSNRYGYTF,TGTGCCAGCTCATCGGACAGCAATCGCTATGGCTACACCTTC
TRBV7-9,NA,NA,TRBJ2-7,CASSLEMAQRAYEQYF,TGTGCCAGCAGCTTAGAAATGGCCCAGCGGGCCTACGAGCAGTACTTC
TRBV7-9,TRBD1,NA,TRBJ1-1,CASSRQGSNTEAFF,TGTGCCAGCAGCCGACAGGGAAGTAACACTGAAGCTTTCTTT
TRBV5-5,TRBD2,NA,TRBJ2-7,CASSLTSGGTYEQYF,TGTGCCAGCAGCCTCACTAGCGGGGGGACCTACGAGCAGTACTTC
TRBV10-3,TRBD1,NA,TRBJ1-1,CAIRPRQGGGTEAFF,TGTGCCATCAGACCCAGACAGGGAGGAGGAACTGAAGCTTTCTTT
TRBV11-2,TRBD1,few,TRBJ2-1,CASSSGGTGAYNEQFF,TGTGCCAGCAGCTCAGGGGGGACAGGGGCCTACAATGAGCAGTTCTTC
TRBV6-2/TRBV6-3,NA,NA,TRBJ2-6,CASSPTLQGWFGANVLTF,TGTGCCAGCAGCCCCACCCTGCAGGGGTGGTTTGGGGCCAACGTCCTGACTTTC
TRBV7-9,TRBD1,NA,TRBJ1-1,CASSFNLQGATEAFF,TGTGCCAGCAGTTTTAACCTACAGGGGGCGACTGAAGCTTTCTTT
TRBV19,NA,NA,TRBJ1-4,CASKGDEWEKLFF,TGTGCCAGTAAGGGGGACGAATGGGAAAAACTGTTTTTT
TRBV7-7,NA,NA,TRBJ2-7,CASSLSLPVGYEQYF,TGTGCTAGCAGCTTATCCCTCCCTGTCGGGTACGAGCAGTACTTC
TRBV7-9,NA,NA,TRBJ2-1,CASSLTLARYNEQFF,TGTGCCAGCAGCTTAACCCTCGCCCGGTACAATGAGCAGTTCTTC
TRBV27,TRBD1,NA,TRBJ1-1,CASSRGQGPEAFF,TGTGCCAGCAGCCGAGGACAGGGGCCTGAAGCTTTCTTT